Below, 21 T cell receptor beta chains from the same sample are listed, as sequenced in a study of cytomegalovirus exposure and HLA in healthy donors. In the PCR, 60 Vbeta and 13 Jbeta primers were used. Method: immunoSEQ multiplex PCR; TCRdb's copy keeps in-frame clones and lacks some. The table includes fewer than 200,000 clones, about nine tenths detected once. The sample was PBMCs. Receptors were obtained from a boy under 10 years old in good health and CMV-seronegative.

V is TRBV7-2 and J is TRBJ1-5; 12 positions match TRBD1. Germline CDR1 is SGHTA and CDR2 is FQGNSA. The CDR3 is made up of 16 amino acids. The V and J ends lost 5 bases and 5 bases, in that order; junction bases with no gene match: 7. The DNA of the CDR3 is TGTGCCAGCAGCCCCCGGGACAGGGGGCTGTATCAGCCCCAGCATTTT. It is translated as CASSPRDRGLYQPQHF.

The V call is TRBV15, the J call TRBJ1-2; D possibly corresponds to TRBD1 (6 bases). Germline V gives CDR1 LNHNV, CDR2 YYDKDF (reference sequence). Trimming shortened V by 5 bases and J by 7 bases, and 14 bases separated the two germline ends. The CDR3 totals 13 residues. In DNA, the CDR3 is TGTGCCACCAGCCTCGACAGGATTAGTGGCTACACCTTC. Its protein is CATSLDRISGYTF. Complete variable domain (other parts from reference TRBV15 and TRBJ1-2): DAMVIQNPRYQVTQFGKPVTLSCSQTLNHNVMYWYQQKSSQAPKLLFHYYDKDFNNEADTPDNFQSRRPNTSFCFLDIRSPGLGDTAMYLCATSLDRISGYTFGSGTRLTVV.

The rearrangement uses TRBV5-4 and TRBJ1-1; D is undetermined. V was pared by 0 bases and J by 5 bases, with 8 bases between. Per germline, CDR1 SGHNT and CDR2 YYREEE (reference sequence). CDR3 length equals 13 residues. CDR3 loop: CASSLASGTEAFF. The CDR3 region has the DNA TGTGCCAGCAGCTTGGCCTCCGGTACTGAAGCTTTCTTT.

The chain couples TRBV19 to TRBJ1-5; the D gene is possibly TRBD1 (5 bases). V lost 4 bases and J 5 bases, leaving 12 bases between the germline ends. CDR1 LNHDA and CDR2 SQIVND come from the germline V gene (reference sequence). The CDR3 is 14 residues long. Here the CDR3 reads CASSSGDGYQPQHF. CDR3 DNA sequence: TGTGCCAGTAGTAGCGGGGACGGATATCAGCCCCAGCATTTT.

This chain connects TRBV7-9 to TRBJ2-2; D gene uncertain. The germline CDR1 and CDR2 sequences are SEHNR and FQNEAQ (reference sequence). There are 14 residues in the CDR3. V lost 1 base to trimming and J lost 5 bases, with 8 bases between them. This chain's CDR3 is CASSLGLRTGELFF. The CDR3 DNA reads as TGTGCCAGCAGCTTAGGTCTGCGAACCGGGGAGCTGTTTTTT.

A few counts support this clone. The rearrangement uses TRBV5-1 and TRBJ1-1; the match to TRBD1 covers 7 bases. CDR1 is SGHRS, CDR2 YFSETQ, per germline. CDR3 size: 14 residues. The V gene end was trimmed by 4 bases and the J gene end by 2 bases; junction bases not matched to a gene: 5. The CDR3 nucleotides are TGCGCCAGCAGCCGTGACAGGGCAAACACTGAAGCTTTCTTT. Its protein product is CASSRDRANTEAFF. Together with reference TRBV5-1 and TRBJ1-1, the CDR3 gives the full variable domain: KAGVTQTPRYLIKTRGQQVTLSCSPISGHRSVSWYQQTPGQGLQFLFEYFSETQRNKGNFPGRFSGRQFSNSRSEMNVSTLELGDSALYLCASSRDRANTEAFFGQGTRLTVV.

This chain joins TRBV15 and TRBJ1-2; a possible D gene is TRBD1 (6 bases). Trimming pared 0 bases from V and 6 bases from J, leaving 14 bases between. CDR3 length: 15 amino acids. From germline, CDR1 is LNHNV and CDR2 YYDKDF (reference sequence). In nucleotides, the CDR3 is TGTGCCACCAGCAGAGATTTTCTATCAGGGGATGGCTACACCTTC. It codes for CATSRDFLSGDGYTF.

The sample holds one count of this clone. As DNA, the CDR3 is TGTGCCAGCAGGAGTTCGGTTAATGAAAAACTGTTTTTT. This gives the protein CASRSSVNEKLFF. The chain couples TRBV27 to TRBJ1-4; D remains unclear. Germline-derived CDR1 and CDR2 are MNHEY and SMNVEV (reference sequence). Trimming took off 6 bases at V and 4 bases at J, with 9 bases between the two ends. The CDR3 runs to 13 residues.

The chain is built from TRBV6-5 and TRBJ1-1; no clear D. V was pared by 7 bases and J by 1 base, with 13 bases between. The CDR3 length is 14 residues. In germline, CDR1 is MNHEY, CDR2 SVGAGI. CDR3 amino acids: CASTPSHTNTEAFF. In DNA form, the CDR3 reads TGTGCCAGCACCCCCTCTCACACGAACACTGAAGCTTTCTTT.

J is TRBJ2-7 and V is TRBV28, with a tentative D call TRBD2 (5 bases). Trimming pared 6 bases from V and 6 bases from J, leaving 9 bases between. This CDR3 comprises 11 residues. Looked up from germline, CDR1 is MDHEN and CDR2 is SYDVKM. CDR3 amino acids: CASRRGSEQYF. CDR3 nucleotides: TGTGCCAGCAGACGGGGAAGCGAGCAGTACTTC.

The gene calls are TRBV27 and TRBJ2-7; the match to TRBD1 covers 7 bases. The CDR3 is 14 amino acids. CDR1 MNHEY and CDR2 SMNVEV come from the germline V gene (reference sequence). V trimming: 3 bases; J trimming: 3 bases; junction bases outside the gene matches: 5. The DNA of the CDR3 is TGTGCCAGCAGTTTCTCCAGGGGGAACTACGAGCAGTACTTC. Protein product: CASSFSRGNYEQYF.

With regard to this clone: This specimen includes other DNA sequences encoding the same CDR3. This sequence joins TRBV19 and TRBJ2-1; 7 bases are a match to TRBD2. Germline V CDR1 and CDR2: LNHDA, SQIVND (reference sequence). With 9 bases clipped from V and 0 bases from J, the junction kept 11 bases outside the gene matches. This CDR3 has 16 residues. The CDR3 region is CASPYPGEGSYNEQFF. In nucleotides, the CDR3 is TGTGCCAGCCCTTACCCCGGGGAGGGCTCCTACAATGAGCAGTTCTTC.

V usage is TRBV7-2 and J usage is TRBJ1-1; the D is unclear. CDR3 length: 14 residues. Trimming removed 3 bases at V and 1 base at J, with 9 bases between. Germline CDR1 is SGHTA and CDR2 is FQGNSA. CDR3 residues: CASSFETTNTEAFF. The CDR3, as DNA: TGTGCCAGCAGCTTTGAGACAACGAACACTGAAGCTTTCTTT.

J is TRBJ2-5 and V is TRBV9, with D unclear. V gave up 4 bases and J gave up 4 bases, with 8 bases separating them. The CDR3 is 12 residues long. Germline V gene lookup returns CDR1 SGDLS and CDR2 YYNGEE. The CDR3 DNA sequence: TGTGCCAGCAGCCGGGTGGGAGAGACCCAGTACTTC. It encodes CASSRVGETQYF.

J is TRBJ2-3 and V is TRBV6-4; tentative D call: TRBD2 (6 bases). V dropped 0 bases and J dropped 3 bases, with 7 bases sitting between them. Germline CDR1 reads MRHNA; CDR2 reads SNTAGT. The CDR3 length is 14 residues. The CDR3 loop is CASSDSEGTDTQYF. DNA for the CDR3: TGTGCCAGCAGTGACTCGGAGGGGACAGATACGCAGTATTTT.

This chain connects TRBV6-5 to TRBJ1-2; perhaps TRBD1 as D (6 bases). CDR3 length: 15 amino acids. Trimming left V 10 bases short and J 2 bases short, with 20 bases between. The germline CDR1 and CDR2 sequences are MNHEY and SVGAGI. The CDR3 here is CATHPNLGANYGYTF. The CDR3 DNA is TGTGCCACCCATCCCAACTTGGGGGCAAACTATGGCTACACCTTC.

V and J are TRBV10-2 and TRBJ2-7, with 7 bases lining up with TRBD1. The CDR3 spans 12 residues. Trimming at V came to 7 bases and at J to 3 bases, leaving 3 bases not matched to a gene. The germline V gene has CDR1 WSHSY and CDR2 SAAADI. The CDR3 spells CASTGDSYEQYF. Written as DNA, the CDR3 is TGCGCCAGCACCGGGGACAGCTACGAGCAGTACTTC.

V is TRBV6-1 and J is TRBJ2-7, with 8 bases matching TRBD1. CDR3 length equals 14 residues. Germline V gives CDR1 MNHNS, CDR2 SASEGT. V was clipped by 4 bases and J by 6 bases; unmatched bases: 8. CDR3 DNA sequence: TGTGCCAGCAGTGTAGGACAGGGCCCTCGCGAGCAGTACTTC. It translates to CASSVGQGPREQYF.

The chain combines TRBV5-1 with TRBJ1-5; 8 bases are a match to TRBD1. CDR1 and CDR2 from the germline V gene are SGHRS and YFSETQ. Trimming removed 0 bases from V and 2 bases from J; junction bases left unmatched: 10. The CDR3 is 18 amino acids. Here the CDR3 DNA reads TGCGCCAGCAGCTTGGGGCCTAACGGACAGGGTGGCAATCAGCCCCAGCATTTT. Its protein is CASSLGPNGQGGNQPQHF.

The chain combines TRBV5-1 with TRBJ2-4, with TRBD2 as a possible D gene (6 bases). Trimming shortened V by 0 bases and J by 7 bases, and 17 bases separated the two germline ends. The CDR3 sequence is 16 residues long. CDR1 SGHRS and CDR2 YFSETQ come from the germline V gene. The chain's CDR3 is CASSLDRAGGGNIQYF. In DNA, the CDR3 is TGCGCCAGCAGCTTGGATAGGGCGGGTGGGGGGAACATTCAGTACTTC.

V is TRBV7-9 and J is TRBJ2-7; 8 bases line up with TRBD1. J gave up 2 bases and V 3 bases, and 9 bases lay outside the gene matches. CDR3 length equals 16 residues. Germline V lookup: CDR1 SEHNR, CDR2 FQNEAQ (reference sequence). The CDR3 protein is CASSFLAGGMAYEQYF. CDR3 DNA: TGTGCCAGCAGCTTCCTGGCAGGGGGCATGGCCTACGAGCAGTACTTC.